Presented here are 5 T cell receptor beta chains from one specimen sequenced in a study of cytomegalovirus exposure and HLA in healthy donors. With 60 Vbeta and 13 Jbeta primers, the PCR was carried out. Data came from immunoSEQ multiplex PCR; TCRdb stores just in-frame clones and leaves some out. The sample has approximately 77,000 clones; roughly 76% are singletons. The specimen was PBMCs. The source of these receptors is a woman in her forties in good health and CMV-seronegative.

V is TRBV2 and J is TRBJ2-1; 12 bases fit TRBD2. Trimming removed 6 bases from V and 8 bases from J; junction bases left unmatched: 2. This CDR3 region has 13 residues. In germline, CDR1 is SNHLY, CDR2 FYNNEI. This CDR3 is CASRRLAGDEQFF. The CDR3 DNA reads TGTGCCAGCAGGCGACTAGCGGGAGATGAGCAGTTCTTC.

This clone was seen a handful of times. The rearrangement uses TRBV5-4 and TRBJ2-1; 7 nucleotides agree with TRBD2. The CDR3 runs 17 residues. Per germline, CDR1 SGHNT and CDR2 YYREEE (reference sequence). The junction had 9 bases not matched to a gene; V was cut back by 0 bases and J by 3 bases. DNA for the CDR3: TGTGCCAGCAGCTTGGCGGCGGCTAGCGGTAACTACAATGAGCAGTTCTTC. Its translation: CASSLAAASGNYNEQFF.

The V gene is TRBV4-3, the J gene TRBJ1-1; D ambiguous. Germline V gene lookup returns CDR1 LGHNA and CDR2 YSLEER. V lost 5 bases and J lost 3, with 16 bases in between. This CDR3 contains 15 residues. The CDR3 loop is CASSVGSGVDTEAFF. In DNA, the CDR3 is TGCGCCAGCAGCGTCGGGAGCGGGGTAGACACTGAAGCTTTCTTT.

This clone was counted between two and nine times. This chain links TRBV18 with TRBJ2-3; 9 bases agree with TRBD1. Per germline, CDR1 KGHSH and CDR2 LQKENI. V lost 6 bases and J lost 5; bases outside the gene matches: 12. The CDR3 spans 16 residues. CDR3 loop: CASSPLGDRVRDTQYF. In DNA, the CDR3 is TGTGCCAGCTCGCCCCTTGGGGACAGGGTGAGAGATACGCAGTATTTT.

The chain links TRBV5-8 to TRBJ2-7; 9 positions match TRBD2. Germline V gives CDR1 SGHTS, CDR2 YDEGEE. This CDR3 contains 14 residues. V gave up 5 bases and J gave up 2 bases; unmatched junction bases: 5. The DNA for the CDR3 is TGTGCCAGCAGGGTAGCGGGAGACCCCTACGAGCAGTACTTC. Its translation is CASRVAGDPYEQYF.